The 28 T cell receptor beta chains below all came from one sample that was sequenced in a study of OX40 agonist ivuxolimab in advanced cancers. Profiled with immunoSEQ multiplex PCR; TCRdb holds only in-frame clones, not every one. The sample has about 34,000 clones, about 90% seen once. Sequenced here: CD4+ or CD8+ T cells sorted from blood, sampled in a trial of the OX40 agonist ivuxolimab. The source is an adult with an advanced solid tumor such as melanoma, head and neck, liver or kidney cancer.

This clone is a singleton in its sample. This sequence joins TRBV7-2 and TRBJ2-5; 10 bases fit TRBD1. The length of the CDR3 is 15 residues. CDR1 and CDR2 from the germline V gene are SGHTA and FQGNSA. Trimming took 1 base from V and 4 from J; bases not matched to a gene: 3. The CDR3 nucleotides read TGTGCCAGCAGCTTAGGGGGACAGGGGAGAGAGACCCAGTACTTC. Translating gives CASSLGGQGRETQYF.

CDR3 in amino acids: CASSRDRGPYNEQFF. CDR3 DNA sequence: TGTGCCAGCAGTCGGGACAGGGGGCCTTACAATGAGCAGTTCTTC. J is TRBJ2-1 and V is TRBV28; TRBD1 aligns across 12 bases. Germline trimming cut 5 bases from V and 4 bases from J; bases unmatched to any gene: 3. CDR1 MDHEN and CDR2 SYDVKM come from the germline V gene. The CDR3 sequence is 15 residues long.

The chain couples TRBV2 to TRBJ2-7; 7 positions agree with TRBD1. Germline V CDR1 and CDR2: SNHLY, FYNNEI. V lost 6 bases to trimming and J lost 6 bases; unmatched junction nucleotides: 5. The CDR3 totals 12 residues. CDR3 region: CASRADRVEQYF. CDR3 DNA sequence: TGTGCCAGCAGGGCCGACAGGGTCGAGCAGTACTTC.

This chain links TRBV28 with TRBJ2-2; D gene uncertain. Trimming removed 3 bases from V and 1 base from J, with 6 bases in between. This CDR3 has 14 residues. CDR1 and CDR2 (germline): MDHEN, SYDVKM. The CDR3, as DNA: TGTGCCAGCAGTTTGAGGCGGAACACCGGGGAGCTGTTTTTT. Translated, it gives CASSLRRNTGELFF.

The chain uses TRBV7-8 and TRBJ2-5; possible D gene TRBD1, 6 bases. The ends were cut back, 9 bases at V and 7 bases at J, with 12 bases in the middle. The germline V gene encodes CDR1 SGHVS and CDR2 FQNEAQ. The CDR3 runs to 11 residues. DNA of the CDR3: TGTGCCAGTGTACAGGGCCCGACCCAGTACTTC. Encoded protein: CASVQGPTQYF.

The chain recombines TRBV15 with TRBJ2-3; tentative D call: TRBD2 (5 bases). Trimming stripped 0 bases from V and 1 base from J, with 11 bases between. Germline V CDR1 and CDR2: LNHNV, YYDKDF (reference sequence). This CDR3 spans 16 amino acids. This CDR3 is CATSRDHPAGTDTQYF. In DNA, the CDR3 is TGTGCCACCAGCAGAGATCATCCAGCGGGCACAGATACGCAGTATTTT.

This sequence joins TRBV7-2 and TRBJ2-3, with 8 bases fitting TRBD2. With 0 bases clipped from V and 5 bases from J, the junction kept 10 bases outside the gene matches. This CDR3 has 17 amino acids. The germline CDR1 and CDR2 sequences are SGHTA and FQGNSA. CDR3 amino acids: CASSLASSGGPLDTQYF. DNA for the CDR3: TGTGCCAGCAGCTTAGCATCCAGCGGGGGCCCACTAGATACGCAGTATTTT.

The chain combines TRBV28 with TRBJ2-1; 8 nucleotides line up with TRBD2. CDR3 length equals 14 residues. Germline CDR1 MDHEN, CDR2 SYDVKM. The J segment lost 4 bases and the V segment lost 5 bases, leaving 4 bases of the junction unmatched. Here the CDR3 DNA reads TGTGCCAGCAGTACCACGGGGGGGTACAATGAGCAGTTCTTC. This codes for CASSTTGGYNEQFF.

V gene TRBV5-1 combines with J gene TRBJ2-3; perhaps TRBD2 as D (6 bases). The germline gives CDR1 SGHRS, CDR2 YFSETQ. The CDR3 contains 16 residues. V dropped 0 bases and J dropped 0 bases, with 11 bases sitting between them. CDR3 coding DNA: TGCGCCAGCAGCTTGGACGGGAGTGTAAGCACAGATACGCAGTATTTT. Translating it yields CASSLDGSVSTDTQYF.

This chain joins TRBV5-4 and TRBJ2-3; TRBD2 agrees at 8 bases. Germline CDR1 SGHNT, CDR2 YYREEE (reference sequence). Unmatched junction bases numbered 3, after V lost 0 bases and J lost 0 bases. This CDR3 has 16 amino acids. The CDR3 is CASSLAGTRSTDTQYF. The CDR3 bases are TGTGCCAGCAGCTTGGCCGGGACTAGGAGCACAGATACGCAGTATTTT.

The chain joins TRBV19 to TRBJ1-5; tentatively, D is TRBD1 (5 bases). This CDR3 has 15 residues. The germline CDR1 and CDR2 sequences are LNHDA and SQIVND (reference sequence). V was shortened by 5 bases and J by 6 bases, with 17 bases between the two germline ends. The CDR3 region is CASSSLGASFQPQHF. CDR3 DNA: TGTGCCAGTAGTTCTCTAGGGGCCAGTTTTCAGCCCCAGCATTTT.

The chain recombines TRBV28 with TRBJ1-5; no firm D call. Germline V CDR1 and CDR2: MDHEN, SYDVKM. Trimming removed 3 bases from V and 9 bases from J, with 6 bases in between. This CDR3 has 11 residues. The CDR3 sequence: CASSFTGPQHF. The CDR3 nucleotides read TGTGCCAGCAGTTTTACCGGGCCCCAGCATTTT.

This chain joins TRBV9 and TRBJ2-1; 9 bases line up with TRBD1. This CDR3 region has 15 residues. Per germline, CDR1 SGDLS and CDR2 YYNGEE. V lost 4 bases and J lost 1; bases outside the gene matches: 3. Here the CDR3 reads CASSLGQGSYNEQFF. CDR3 sequence (DNA): TGTGCCAGCAGCCTGGGACAGGGTTCCTACAATGAGCAGTTCTTC.

This chain joins TRBV6-6 and TRBJ1-2; maybe TRBD1 (6 bases). V was cut by 6 bases and J by 7 bases, with 18 bases left in between. The germline V gene has CDR1 MNHNY and CDR2 SVGAGI (reference sequence). This CDR3 contains 14 residues. CDR3 coding DNA: TGTGCCAGCAGCGCCCGGGCGACAGGTCCTGGCTACACCTTC. Amino acid sequence: CASSARATGPGYTF.

The gene calls are TRBV6-5 and TRBJ2-7; D gene unclear. V lost 5 bases, J lost 1 base, and 12 bases lay in between. The CDR3 is 14 residues long. The germline gives CDR1 MNHEY, CDR2 SVGAGI. CDR3 loop: CASSQRTESYEQYF. In nucleotides, the CDR3 is TGTGCCAGCAGTCAAAGGACCGAGTCCTACGAGCAGTACTTC.

This chain uses TRBV7-9 with TRBJ2-3; D not certain. The germline gives CDR1 SEHNR, CDR2 FQNEAQ (reference sequence). Trimming removed 4 bases from V and 2 bases from J, with 10 bases in between. CDR3 length: 14 amino acids. CDR3 DNA: TGTGCCAGCAGCTCCGAAGTGGACACAGATACGCAGTATTTT. Its protein is CASSSEVDTDTQYF.

This chain connects TRBV11-2 to TRBJ2-1; D call uncertain. CDR1 is SGHAT, CDR2 FQNNGV, per germline. Trimming stripped 0 bases from V and 1 base from J, with 10 bases between. The CDR3 runs to 16 residues. CDR3 residues: CASSLDLDGSYNEQFF. In nucleotides, the CDR3 is TGTGCCAGCAGCTTAGACTTGGACGGATCCTACAATGAGCAGTTCTTC.

V gene TRBV29-1 combines with J gene TRBJ2-5; D remains ambiguous. The CDR3 sequence is 13 residues long. CDR1 is SQVTM and CDR2 is ANQGSEA in the germline V gene. Deletions cut 2 bases from V and 3 bases from J, with 10 bases between. CDR3 sequence: CSVETDKKETQYF. In nucleotides, the CDR3 is TGCAGCGTTGAAACAGACAAAAAAGAGACCCAGTACTTC.

J is TRBJ2-2 and V is TRBV19; 7 nucleotides line up with TRBD2. V gave up 8 bases and J gave up 1 base; unmatched junction bases: 4. Germline V lookup: CDR1 LNHDA, CDR2 SQIVND (reference sequence). This CDR3 region has 14 residues. CDR3 nucleotides: TGTGCCAGTGAGGGACTACAGAACACCGGGGAGCTGTTTTTT. Translation: CASEGLQNTGELFF.

The chain links TRBV6-5 to TRBJ1-1; D not resolved. CDR1 and CDR2 from the germline V gene are MNHEY and SVGAGI. Trimming took 4 bases from V and 6 from J, leaving 12 bases between them. The CDR3 spans 13 residues. The CDR3 sequence is CASSSWRGAEAFF. CDR3 nucleotide sequence: TGTGCCAGCAGTTCGTGGAGAGGCGCTGAAGCTTTCTTT.

The chain links TRBV28 to TRBJ2-5, with D perhaps being TRBD1 or TRBD2 (5 bases each). This CDR3 is built from 14 residues. CDR1 MDHEN and CDR2 SYDVKM come from the germline V gene. Trimming pared 5 bases from V and 3 bases from J, leaving 13 bases between. The CDR3 nucleotides are TGTGCCAGCAGTCTCCCGGGACCAGAAGAGACCCAGTACTTC. Translation gives CASSLPGPEETQYF.

The J gene is TRBJ2-1, the V gene TRBV28; 12 nucleotides line up with TRBD2. V shed 9 bases and J 7 bases; nucleotides not matched to a gene: 10. Germline CDR1 is MDHEN and CDR2 is SYDVKM. This CDR3 spans 15 amino acids. The CDR3 nucleotides are TGTGCCAGTTATAAGACTAGCGGGAGTTCGAATGAGCAGTTCTTC. Protein: CASYKTSGSSNEQFF. The whole variable domain, remainder taken from reference TRBV28 and TRBJ2-1, is DVKVTQSSRYLVKRTGEKVFLECVQDMDHENMFWYRQDPGLGLRLIYFSYDVKMKEKGDIPEGYSVSREKKERFSLILESASTNQTSMYLCASYKTSGSSNEQFFGPGTRLTVL.

This chain joins TRBV28 and TRBJ2-3; possibly TRBD1 for D (5 bases). The CDR3 extends over 12 amino acids. V lost 7 bases to trimming and J lost 8 bases, with 13 bases between them. Germline V lookup: CDR1 MDHEN, CDR2 SYDVKM. CDR3: CASKAGLGTQYF. The CDR3 nucleotides read TGTGCCAGCAAAGCAGGGTTGGGTACGCAGTATTTT.

The chain joins TRBV4-3 to TRBJ1-2; 10 nucleotides align to TRBD1. This CDR3 region has 15 residues. The V segment lost 1 base and the J segment 4 bases; nucleotides outside the gene matches: 3. Germline V gene data show CDR1 as LGHNA and CDR2 as YSLEER. In DNA, the CDR3 is TGCGCCAGCAGCCAAGTTGGGACAGGGGCCTATGGCTACACCTTC. Translation gives CASSQVGTGAYGYTF.

This chain links TRBV2 with TRBJ1-5; D remains ambiguous. V was shortened by 4 bases and J by 3 bases, with 10 bases between the two germline ends. Germline V CDR1 and CDR2: SNHLY, FYNNEI. CDR3 length: 14 amino acids. DNA of the CDR3: TGTGCCAGCAGTGTGCAAGGGCCCAATCAGCCCCAGCATTTT. Its protein product is CASSVQGPNQPQHF.

This clone was seen only a few times. At one end, the junction sequence differs from germline, possibly due to a read error. The chain recombines TRBV5-1 with TRBJ2-7; perhaps TRBD1 as D (6 bases). Germline V gives CDR1 SGHRS, CDR2 YFSETQ. The CDR3 runs 11 residues. The CDR3: CASSLVSGVSF. The DNA of the CDR3 is TGCGCCAGCAGCTTGGTTTCAGGGGTTTCTTTC.

The chain carries TRBV5-5 and TRBJ1-5; TRBD1 agrees at 9 bases. V dropped 4 bases and J dropped 8; count of bases not matched to a gene: 13. CDR3 size: 16 residues. Looked up from germline, CDR1 is SGHKS and CDR2 is YYEKEE (reference sequence). For the CDR3, the DNA is TGTGCCAGCAGCATAGACCCGGGACAGGGTCTGAAGCCCCAGCATTTT. The encoded protein is CASSIDPGQGLKPQHF.

This clone was recorded once. V gene TRBV11-2 combines with J gene TRBJ2-1; 7 bases line up with TRBD1. CDR1 is SGHAT and CDR2 is FQNNGV in the germline V gene. The CDR3 spans 15 residues. The V segment lost 7 bases and the J segment 2 bases; nucleotides outside the gene matches: 8. CDR3: CASNFPGQPYNEQFF. DNA for the CDR3: TGTGCCAGCAACTTCCCGGGACAGCCCTACAATGAGCAGTTCTTC.